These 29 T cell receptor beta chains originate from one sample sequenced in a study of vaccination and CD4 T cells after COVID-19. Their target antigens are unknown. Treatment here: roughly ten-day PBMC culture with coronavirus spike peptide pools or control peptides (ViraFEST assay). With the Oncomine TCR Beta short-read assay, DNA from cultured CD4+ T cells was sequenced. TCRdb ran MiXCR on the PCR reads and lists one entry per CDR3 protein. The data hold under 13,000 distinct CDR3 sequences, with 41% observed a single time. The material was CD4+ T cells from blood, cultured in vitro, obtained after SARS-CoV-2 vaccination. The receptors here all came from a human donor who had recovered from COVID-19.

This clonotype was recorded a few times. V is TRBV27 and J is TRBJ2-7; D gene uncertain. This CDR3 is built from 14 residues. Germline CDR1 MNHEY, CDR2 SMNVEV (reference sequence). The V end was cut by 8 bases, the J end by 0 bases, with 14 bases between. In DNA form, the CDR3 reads TGTGCCAGCCCCCGCGGTTACCTCTCCTACGAGCAGTACTTC. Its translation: CASPRGYLSYEQYF.

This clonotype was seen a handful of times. Here the CDR3 reads CASSGGWGSAKNIQYF. DNA for the CDR3: TGTGCCAGCAGCGGGGGTTGGGGGAGTGCCAAAAACATTCAGTACTTC. The rearrangement joins TRBV7-2 to TRBJ2-4, with D possibly being TRBD1 or TRBD2 (5 bases each). Germline CDR1 SGHTA, CDR2 FQGNSA. The CDR3 sequence is 16 residues long. With 5 bases removed from V and 1 base from J, the gap between germline ends came to 15 bases.

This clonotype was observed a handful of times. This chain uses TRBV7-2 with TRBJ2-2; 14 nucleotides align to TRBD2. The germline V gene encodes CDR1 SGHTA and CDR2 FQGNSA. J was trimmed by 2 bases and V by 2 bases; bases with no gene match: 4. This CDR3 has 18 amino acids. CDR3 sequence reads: CASSLWTSGRTNTGELFF. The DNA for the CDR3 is TGTGCCAGCAGCTTATGGACTAGCGGGAGGACTAACACCGGGGAGCTGTTTTTT.

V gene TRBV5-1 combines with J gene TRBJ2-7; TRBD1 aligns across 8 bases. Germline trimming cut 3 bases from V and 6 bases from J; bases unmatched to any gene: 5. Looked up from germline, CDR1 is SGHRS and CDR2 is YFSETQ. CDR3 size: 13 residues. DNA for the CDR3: TGCGCCAGCAGCTGGACAGGGCGGAGCGAGCAGTACTTC. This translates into CASSWTGRSEQYF.

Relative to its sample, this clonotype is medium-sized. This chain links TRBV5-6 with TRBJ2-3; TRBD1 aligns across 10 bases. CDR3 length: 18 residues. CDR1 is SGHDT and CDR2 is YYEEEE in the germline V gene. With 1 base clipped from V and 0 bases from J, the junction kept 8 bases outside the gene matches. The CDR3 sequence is CASSLLRPGQGSTDTQYF. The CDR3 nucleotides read TGTGCCAGCAGCTTGTTGCGCCCGGGACAGGGGAGCACAGATACGCAGTATTTT. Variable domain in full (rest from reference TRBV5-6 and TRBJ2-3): DAGVTQSPTHLIKTRGQQVTLRCSPKSGHDTVSWYQQALGQGPQFIFQYYEEEERQRGNFPDRFSGHQFPNYSSELNVNALLLGDSALYLCASSLLRPGQGSTDTQYFGPGTRLTVL.

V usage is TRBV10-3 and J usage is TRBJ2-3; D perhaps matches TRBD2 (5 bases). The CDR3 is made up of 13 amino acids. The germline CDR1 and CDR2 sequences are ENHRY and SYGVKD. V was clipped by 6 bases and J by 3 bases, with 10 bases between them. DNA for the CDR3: TGTGCCATCAGGAAGGACTCTACAGATACGCAGTATTTT. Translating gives CAIRKDSTDTQYF.

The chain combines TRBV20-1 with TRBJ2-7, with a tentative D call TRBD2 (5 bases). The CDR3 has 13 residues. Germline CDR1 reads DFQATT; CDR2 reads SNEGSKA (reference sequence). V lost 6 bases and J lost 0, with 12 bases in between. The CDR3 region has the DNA TGCAGTGCCCCCCCGGGGAGCTCCTACGAGCAGTACTTC. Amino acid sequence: CSAPPGSSYEQYF.

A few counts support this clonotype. The CDR3 spells CSASLAGVTGELFF. The CDR3 nucleotides are TGCAGTGCTAGTCTAGCGGGAGTCACCGGGGAGCTGTTTTTT. The chain uses TRBV20-1 and TRBJ2-2, with 10 nucleotides matching TRBD2. In germline, CDR1 is DFQATT, CDR2 SNEGSKA (reference sequence). With 3 bases clipped from V and 4 bases from J, the junction kept 2 bases outside the gene matches. The CDR3 extends over 14 amino acids.

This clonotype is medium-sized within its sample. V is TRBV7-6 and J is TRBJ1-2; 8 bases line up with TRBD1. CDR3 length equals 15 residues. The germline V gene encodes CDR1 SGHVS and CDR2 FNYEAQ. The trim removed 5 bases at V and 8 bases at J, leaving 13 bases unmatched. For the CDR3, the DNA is TGTGCCAGCAGCCCCGGCCCGGACAGGGTAGAGGGCTACACCTTC. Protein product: CASSPGPDRVEGYTF. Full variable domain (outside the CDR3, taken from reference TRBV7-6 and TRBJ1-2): GAGVSQSPRYKVTKRGQDVALRCDPISGHVSLYWYRQALGQGPEFLTYFNYEAQQDKSGLPNDRFSAERPEGSISTLTIQRTEQRDSAMYRCASSPGPDRVEGYTFGSGTRLTVV.

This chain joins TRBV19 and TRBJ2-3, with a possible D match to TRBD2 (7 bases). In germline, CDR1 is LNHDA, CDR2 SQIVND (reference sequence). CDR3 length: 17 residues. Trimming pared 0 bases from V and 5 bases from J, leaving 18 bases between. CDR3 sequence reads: CASSIDSEREGGDTQYF. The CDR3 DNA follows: TGTGCCAGTAGTATAGACTCCGAGCGGGAAGGGGGAGATACGCAGTATTTT. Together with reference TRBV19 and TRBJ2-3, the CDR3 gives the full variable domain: DGGITQSPKYLFRKEGQNVTLSCEQNLNHDAMYWYRQDPGQGLRLIYYSQIVNDFQKGDIAEGYSVSREKKESFPLTVTSAQKNPTAFYLCASSIDSEREGGDTQYFGPGTRLTVL.

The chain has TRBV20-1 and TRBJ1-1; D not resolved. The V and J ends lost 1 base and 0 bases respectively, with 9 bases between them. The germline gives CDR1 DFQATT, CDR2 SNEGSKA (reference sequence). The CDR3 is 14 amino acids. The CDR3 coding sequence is TGCAGTGCTAGAGTGTCACACATGAACACTGAAGCTTTCTTT. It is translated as CSARVSHMNTEAFF.

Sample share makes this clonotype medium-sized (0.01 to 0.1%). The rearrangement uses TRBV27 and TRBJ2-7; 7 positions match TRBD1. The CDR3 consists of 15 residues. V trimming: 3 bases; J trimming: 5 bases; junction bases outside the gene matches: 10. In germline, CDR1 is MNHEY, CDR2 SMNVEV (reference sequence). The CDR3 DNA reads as TGTGCCAGCAGTTTCGTTCAAACAGGGGTCCACGAGCAGTACTTC. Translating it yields CASSFVQTGVHEQYF.

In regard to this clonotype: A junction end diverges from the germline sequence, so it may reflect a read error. The CDR3 DNA reads as TGCAGTGCAAAACTAGCGGGAGGGCCCTACGATGAGCAGTTCTTC. It codes for CSAKLAGGPYDEQFF. The chain uses TRBV20-1 and TRBJ2-1; the match to TRBD2 covers 13 bases. The CDR3 is 15 residues long. In germline, CDR1 is DFQATT, CDR2 SNEGSKA (reference sequence).

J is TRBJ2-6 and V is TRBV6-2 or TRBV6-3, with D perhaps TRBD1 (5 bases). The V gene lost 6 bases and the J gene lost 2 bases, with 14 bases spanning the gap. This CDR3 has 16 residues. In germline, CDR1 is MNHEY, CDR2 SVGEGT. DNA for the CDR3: TGTGCCAGCAGGGGTTCAGGGCCCCCTGGGGCCAACGTCCTGACTTTC. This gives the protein CASRGSGPPGANVLTF.

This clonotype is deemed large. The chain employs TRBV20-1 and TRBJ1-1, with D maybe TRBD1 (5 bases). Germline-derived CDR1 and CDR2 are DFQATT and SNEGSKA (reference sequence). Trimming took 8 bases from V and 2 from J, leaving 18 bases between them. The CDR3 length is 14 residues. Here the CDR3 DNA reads TGCAGTACTTCCCAATTGGGGGGAAACACTGAAGCTTTCTTT. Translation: CSTSQLGGNTEAFF.

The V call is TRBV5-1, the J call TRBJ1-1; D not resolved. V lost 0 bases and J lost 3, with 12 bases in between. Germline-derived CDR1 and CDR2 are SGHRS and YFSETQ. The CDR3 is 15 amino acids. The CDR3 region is CASSLVVGRDTEAFF. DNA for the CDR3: TGCGCCAGCAGCTTGGTGGTAGGTCGGGACACTGAAGCTTTCTTT.

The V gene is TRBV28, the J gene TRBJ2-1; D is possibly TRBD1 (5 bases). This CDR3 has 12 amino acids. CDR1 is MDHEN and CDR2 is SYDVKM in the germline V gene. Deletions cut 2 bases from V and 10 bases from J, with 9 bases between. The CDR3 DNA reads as TGTGCCAGCAGTTTAAGGGGCTGGGAGCAGTTCTTC. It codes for CASSLRGWEQFF. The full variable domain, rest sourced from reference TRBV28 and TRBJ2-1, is DVKVTQSSRYLVKRTGEKVFLECVQDMDHENMFWYRQDPGLGLRLIYFSYDVKMKEKGDIPEGYSVSREKKERFSLILESASTNQTSMYLCASSLRGWEQFFGPGTRLTVL.

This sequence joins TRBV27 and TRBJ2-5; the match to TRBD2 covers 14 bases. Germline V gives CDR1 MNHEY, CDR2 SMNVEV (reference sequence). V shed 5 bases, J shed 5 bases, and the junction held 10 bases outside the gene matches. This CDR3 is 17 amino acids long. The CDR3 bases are TGTGCCAGCAGTACAGGGGGACTAGCGGGAGTACGGGAGACCCAGTACTTC. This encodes CASSTGGLAGVRETQYF.

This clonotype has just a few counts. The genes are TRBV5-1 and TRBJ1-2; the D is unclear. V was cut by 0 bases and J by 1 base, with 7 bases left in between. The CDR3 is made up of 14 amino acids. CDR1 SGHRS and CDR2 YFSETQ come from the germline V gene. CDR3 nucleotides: TGCGCCAGCAGCTTGGAGATACTTAACTATGGCTACACCTTC. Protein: CASSLEILNYGYTF.

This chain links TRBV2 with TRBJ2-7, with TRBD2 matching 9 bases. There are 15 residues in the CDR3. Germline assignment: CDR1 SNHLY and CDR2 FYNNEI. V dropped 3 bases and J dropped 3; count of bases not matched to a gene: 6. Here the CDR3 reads CASSDSSGRRYEQYF. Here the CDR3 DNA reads TGTGCCAGCAGTGACTCCAGCGGGAGGCGCTACGAGCAGTACTTC.

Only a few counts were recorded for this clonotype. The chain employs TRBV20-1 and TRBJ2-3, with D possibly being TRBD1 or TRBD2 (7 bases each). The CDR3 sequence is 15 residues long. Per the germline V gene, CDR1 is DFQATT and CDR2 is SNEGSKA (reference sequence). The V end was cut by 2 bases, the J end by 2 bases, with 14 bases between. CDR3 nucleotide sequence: TGCAGTGCTAGACGGAGCGGGACAGTCACAGATACGCAGTATTTT. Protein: CSARRSGTVTDTQYF.

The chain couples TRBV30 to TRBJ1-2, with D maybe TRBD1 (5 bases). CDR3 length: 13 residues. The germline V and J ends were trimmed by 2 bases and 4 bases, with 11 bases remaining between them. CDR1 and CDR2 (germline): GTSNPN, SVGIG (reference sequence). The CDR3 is CAWSSGDPYGYTF. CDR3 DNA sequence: TGTGCCTGGAGTTCTGGGGACCCCTATGGCTACACCTTC.

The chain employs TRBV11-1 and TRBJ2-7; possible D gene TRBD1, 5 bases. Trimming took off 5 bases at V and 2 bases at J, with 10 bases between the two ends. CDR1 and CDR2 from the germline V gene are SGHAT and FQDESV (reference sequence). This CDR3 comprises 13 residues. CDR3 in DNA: TGTGCCAGCAGCCGATTGACAGCCTACGAGCAGTACTTC. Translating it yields CASSRLTAYEQYF.

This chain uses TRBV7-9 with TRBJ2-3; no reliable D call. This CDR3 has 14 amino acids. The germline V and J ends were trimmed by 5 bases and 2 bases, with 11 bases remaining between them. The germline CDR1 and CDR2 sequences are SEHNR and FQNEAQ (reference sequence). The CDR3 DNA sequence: TGTGCCAGCAGCACGGGCCTCTTCACAGATACGCAGTATTTT. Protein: CASSTGLFTDTQYF.

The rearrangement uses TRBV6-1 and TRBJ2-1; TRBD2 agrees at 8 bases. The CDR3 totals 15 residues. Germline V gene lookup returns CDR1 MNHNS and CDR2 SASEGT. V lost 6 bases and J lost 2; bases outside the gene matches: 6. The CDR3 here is CASRPSGRTYNEQFF. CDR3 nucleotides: TGTGCCAGCAGACCAAGCGGGAGAACCTACAATGAGCAGTTCTTC.

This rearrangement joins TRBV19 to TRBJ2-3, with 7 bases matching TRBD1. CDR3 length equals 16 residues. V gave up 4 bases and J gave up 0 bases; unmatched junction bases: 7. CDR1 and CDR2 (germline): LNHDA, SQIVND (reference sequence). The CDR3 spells CASSKRQGDSTDTQYF. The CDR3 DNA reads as TGTGCCAGTAGTAAAAGACAGGGAGATAGCACAGATACGCAGTATTTT.

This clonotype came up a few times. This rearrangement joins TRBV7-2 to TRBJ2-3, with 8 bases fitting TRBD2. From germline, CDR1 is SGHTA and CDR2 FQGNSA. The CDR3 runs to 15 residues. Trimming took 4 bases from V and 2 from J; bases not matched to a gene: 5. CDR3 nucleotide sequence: TGTGCCAGCAGCTCCCGACTAGCGCTCACAGATACGCAGTATTTT. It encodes CASSSRLALTDTQYF.

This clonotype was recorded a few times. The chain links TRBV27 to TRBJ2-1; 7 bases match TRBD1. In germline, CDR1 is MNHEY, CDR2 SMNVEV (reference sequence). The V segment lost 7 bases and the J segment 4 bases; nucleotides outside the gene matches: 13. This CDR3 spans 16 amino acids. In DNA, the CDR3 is TGTGCCAGCAAGGAGGATATTATACAGGGGTACAATGAGCAGTTCTTC. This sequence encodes CASKEDIIQGYNEQFF.

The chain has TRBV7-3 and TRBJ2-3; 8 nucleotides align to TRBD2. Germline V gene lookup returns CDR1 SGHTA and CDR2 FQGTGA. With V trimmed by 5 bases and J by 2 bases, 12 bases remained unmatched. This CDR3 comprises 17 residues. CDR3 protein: CASSPRGGTRFTDTQYF. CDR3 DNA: TGTGCCAGCAGCCCACGCGGAGGGACTAGGTTCACAGATACGCAGTATTTT.